This T cell receptor (beta chain) was identified during a study of T-cell reconstitution after alpha-beta-depleted transplantation in children. The J segment lost 3 bases and the V segment lost 4 bases, leaving 8 bases of the junction unmatched. The germline CDR1 and CDR2 sequences are SGHVS and FQNEAQ. The CDR3 is 15 residues long. Construction of the TCRbeta library involved unique molecular identifiers. TCRdb re-called the PCR reads through MiXCR, storing one row per CDR3 protein. The sample includes some 250,000 distinct CDR3 sequences, approximately 12% seen only once; the top ten take 2% to 3%. This clonotype was detected only a few times.

The sequence came from a human donor who donated a stem cell graft to a child with acute lymphoblastic leukemia. This chain joins TRBV7-8 and TRBJ2-7; 8 bases agree with TRBD2. This specimen consisted of PBMCs from the stem cell graft donor, obtained from the stem cell graft. CDR3 region: CASSYGAGASYEQYF. The CDR3 DNA follows: TGTGCCAGCAGCTATGGAGCGGGAGCTAGCTACGAGCAGTACTTC.